This T cell receptor (beta chain) was retrieved from a study of PD-1 blockade in classical Hodgkin lymphoma. Broader study findings: Newly diagnosed patients were reported to exhibit reduced baseline TCR diversity relative to healthy donors. Why the repertoires differ is still unclear, perhaps disease activity or prior therapy.

Time point defined: newly diagnosed, previously untreated cHL patient sample. Magnetic negative selection of thawed PBMCs was the method by which CD4+ T cells were purified. Investigators turned to newly diagnosed, untreated classical Hodgkin lymphoma PBMCs for comparison. Sequencing used immunoSEQ multiplex PCR; TCRdb keeps in-frame clones, though not all of them. The table shows nearly 35,000 clones, with roughly 89% occurring only once. The count of this clone is one. Antigen specificity is unknown. From germline, CDR1 is MNHNY and CDR2 SVGAGI (reference sequence). The CDR3 covers 14 residues. V dropped 2 bases and J dropped 5 bases, with 12 bases sitting between them.

This receptor was obtained from a human donor with classical Hodgkin lymphoma. The rearrangement uses TRBV6-6 and TRBJ1-1; a possible D gene is TRBD1 (6 bases). The sequenced sample was CD4+ T cells from blood. CDR3 protein: CASSYGRGETEAFF. CDR3 in DNA: TGTGCCAGCAGTTACGGGAGGGGGGAAACTGAAGCTTTCTTT.